The 26 T cell receptor beta chains below all came from one sample that was sequenced in a study of shared T cell receptors in the human thymus. Libraries were prepared by immunoSEQ multiplex PCR; TCRdb keeps only in-frame clonotypes and omits some of them. The table shows hundreds of thousands of clones, with roughly 90% occurring only once. The same data also went into a second study, on human thymus T cells.

The sample was thymocytes. Receptors were obtained from a boy under three years old with a congenital heart defect.

The V call is TRBV2, the J call TRBJ1-5; 10 nucleotides match TRBD1. The CDR3 spans 16 residues. Germline-derived CDR1 and CDR2 are SNHLY and FYNNEI. After removal of 2 bases from V and 6 bases from J, the junction contained 7 bases not matched to a gene. The CDR3, as DNA: TGTGCCAGCAGTGAACCACCGGGACAGGGGCGTCAGCCCCAGCATTTT. This encodes CASSEPPGQGRQPQHF.

This chain joins TRBV7-8 and TRBJ2-7, with TRBD1 matching 8 bases. V trimming: 4 bases; J trimming: 3 bases; junction bases outside the gene matches: 8. This CDR3 has 15 residues. Germline V CDR1 and CDR2: SGHVS, FQNEAQ. This CDR3 is CASSSGTGGVYEQYF. CDR3 nucleotides: TGTGCCAGCAGCTCAGGGACAGGTGGGGTCTACGAGCAGTACTTC.

The chain employs TRBV5-4 and TRBJ2-3, with 7 bases matching TRBD2. V shed 4 bases and J 11 bases; nucleotides not matched to a gene: 10. Germline assignment: CDR1 SGHNT and CDR2 YYREEE (reference sequence). This CDR3 contains 13 residues. The CDR3 DNA follows: TGTGCCAGCAGCGGGGGGGACGGGACCCTGCAGTATTTT. Its translation is CASSGGDGTLQYF.

The rearrangement links TRBV7-6 to TRBJ2-1, with D possibly being TRBD2 (6 bases). The V end was cut by 2 bases, the J end by 10 bases, with 21 bases between. The CDR3 totals 16 residues. CDR1 SGHVS and CDR2 FNYEAQ come from the germline V gene. CDR3 region: CASSLLWEAGGREQFF. CDR3 sequence (DNA): TGTGCCAGCAGCTTACTGTGGGAGGCTGGAGGACGGGAGCAGTTCTTC. Together with reference TRBV7-6 and TRBJ2-1, the CDR3 gives the full variable domain: GAGVSQSPRYKVTKRGQDVALRCDPISGHVSLYWYRQALGQGPEFLTYFNYEAQQDKSGLPNDRFSAERPEGSISTLTIQRTEQRDSAMYRCASSLLWEAGGREQFFGPGTRLTVL.

The chain is built from TRBV30 and TRBJ2-3; D might be TRBD2 (7 bases). Per germline, CDR1 GTSNPN and CDR2 SVGIG (reference sequence). The germline V and J ends were trimmed by 4 bases and 3 bases, with 17 bases remaining between them. The CDR3 sequence is 15 residues long. CDR3 coding DNA: TGTGCCTGGACCAAAGGGGGGGTGGGAACAGATACGCAGTATTTT. Encoded protein: CAWTKGGVGTDTQYF.

The chain uses TRBV11-1 and TRBJ2-7; possibly TRBD1 for D (6 bases). CDR1 and CDR2 (germline): SGHAT, FQDESV (reference sequence). The CDR3 covers 12 residues. Trimming cost V 5 bases and J 6 bases, with 11 bases left between them. CDR3 amino acids: CASSPRGTEQYF. In DNA, the CDR3 is TGTGCCAGCAGCCCGAGGGGGACCGAGCAGTACTTC.

CDR3 amino acids: CASTGTAGGEQYF. The CDR3 coding sequence is TGTGCCAGCACCGGGACCGCGGGGGGCGAGCAGTACTTC. This chain connects TRBV11-1 to TRBJ2-7, with 8 bases that match TRBD2. Germline CDR1 is SGHAT and CDR2 is FQDESV (reference sequence). V gave up 7 bases and J gave up 6 bases; unmatched junction bases: 8. The CDR3 consists of 13 residues.

This clone was counted a single time. The chain joins TRBV10-2 to TRBJ2-4; 14 bases align to TRBD2. The CDR3 is 16 residues long. The germline CDR1 and CDR2 sequences are WSHSY and SAAADI. V lost 5 bases, J lost 5 bases, and 5 bases stayed unmatched. The CDR3 DNA reads as TGCGCCAGCAGTTGGACTAGCGGGAGGTGGGAAAACATTCAGTACTTC. Translated: CASSWTSGRWENIQYF.

This clone was seen once. This sequence joins TRBV28 and TRBJ1-5, with a weak D call TRBD1 (6 bases). Trimming left V 0 bases short and J 1 base short, with 13 bases between. Germline V gene data show CDR1 as MDHEN and CDR2 as SYDVKM. This CDR3 is 17 amino acids long. The CDR3 protein is CASSLWGPGESNQPQHF. CDR3 in DNA: TGTGCCAGCAGTTTATGGGGACCAGGGGAAAGCAATCAGCCCCAGCATTTT.

This chain uses TRBV27 with TRBJ2-3, with D possibly TRBD1 on 6 matching bases. The CDR3 contains 19 residues. Germline V gene sequence: CDR1 MNHEY, CDR2 SMNVEV (reference sequence). The V end was cut by 6 bases, the J end by 6 bases, with 31 bases between. The CDR3 loop reads CASRESTDIRTDPGDTQYF. The CDR3 DNA reads TGTGCCAGCAGAGAATCTACAGACATACGGACAGACCCGGGGGATACGCAGTATTTT.

The chain links TRBV2 to TRBJ2-7; TRBD1 might be the D (6 bases). From germline, CDR1 is SNHLY and CDR2 FYNNEI. The CDR3 is 12 amino acids. Trimming removed 5 bases from V and 6 bases from J, with 11 bases in between. The DNA of the CDR3 is TGTGCCAGCAGTCACAGGGTGACCGAGCAGTACTTC. It specifies CASSHRVTEQYF.

The rearrangement links TRBV30 to TRBJ2-6, with 7 nucleotides matching TRBD1. With 5 bases clipped from V and 4 bases from J, the junction kept 11 bases outside the gene matches. CDR3 length equals 16 residues. From germline, CDR1 is GTSNPN and CDR2 SVGIG (reference sequence). The CDR3 loop is CAWETGSARGANVLTF. The CDR3 nucleotides read TGTGCCTGGGAGACAGGGTCCGCAAGGGGGGCCAACGTCCTGACTTTC.

The chain recombines TRBV5-1 with TRBJ2-7; 11 nucleotides match TRBD2. Looked up from germline, CDR1 is SGHRS and CDR2 is YFSETQ. The CDR3 is made up of 17 amino acids. Trimming took 0 bases from V and 0 from J; bases not matched to a gene: 5. CDR3 sequence reads: CASSLGTSGYSSYEQYF. The CDR3 nucleotides read TGCGCCAGCAGCTTGGGGACTAGCGGGTATAGCTCCTACGAGCAGTACTTC.

The V and J genes are TRBV11-1 and TRBJ1-4; no reliable D call. V was clipped by 4 bases and J by 7 bases, with 16 bases between them. The CDR3 loop spans 15 amino acids. CDR1 and CDR2 from the germline V gene are SGHAT and FQDESV (reference sequence). The CDR3: CASSSARIPGEKLFF. CDR3 DNA sequence: TGTGCCAGCAGCTCAGCCCGAATTCCCGGTGAAAAACTGTTTTTT.

The chain joins TRBV15 to TRBJ1-4; 8 bases agree with TRBD1. CDR1 LNHNV and CDR2 YYDKDF come from the germline V gene (reference sequence). With V trimmed by 5 bases and J by 10 bases, 12 bases remained unmatched. The CDR3 runs 15 residues. The CDR3 loop reads CATSRWTGRIGKLFF. DNA of the CDR3: TGTGCCACCAGCCGGTGGACAGGGAGGATAGGAAAACTGTTTTTT. Supplemented by reference TRBV15 and TRBJ1-4, the full variable domain reads DAMVIQNPRYQVTQFGKPVTLSCSQTLNHNVMYWYQQKSSQAPKLLFHYYDKDFNNEADTPDNFQSRRPNTSFCFLDIRSPGLGDTAMYLCATSRWTGRIGKLFFGSGTQLSVL.

The chain combines TRBV30 with TRBJ1-4; 9 bases line up with TRBD1. The CDR3 contains 14 residues. After removal of 4 bases from V and 6 bases from J, the junction contained 6 bases not matched to a gene. Germline values: CDR1 GTSNPN, CDR2 SVGIG (reference sequence). CDR3 region: CAWISRDRDEKLFF. In nucleotides, the CDR3 is TGTGCCTGGATTTCCCGGGACAGGGATGAAAAACTGTTTTTT.

CDR3 region: CASSQGGGGQTQYF. For the CDR3, the DNA is TGTGCCAGCAGCCAAGGGGGGGGCGGACAGACCCAGTACTTC. This rearrangement joins TRBV28 to TRBJ2-5; possible D gene TRBD2, 7 bases. V was shortened by 6 bases and J by 6 bases, with 17 bases between the two germline ends. Germline V gene data show CDR1 as MDHEN and CDR2 as SYDVKM. The CDR3 contains 14 residues.

CDR3 region: CASSFTRAGGEAFF. Written as DNA, the CDR3 is TGTGCCAGCAGCTTCACCAGGGCCGGGGGGGAAGCTTTCTTT. This chain uses TRBV5-4 with TRBJ1-1; D may be TRBD1 (5 bases). The CDR3 extends over 14 amino acids. Trimming cost V 2 bases and J 8 bases, with 16 bases left between them. Germline values: CDR1 SGHNT, CDR2 YYREEE (reference sequence).

CDR3 nucleotides: TGTGCCTCCCGGGGGGATCAAGAGACCCAGTACTTC. Translation: CASRGDQETQYF. The chain carries TRBV27 and TRBJ2-5; 7 bases fit TRBD2. Unmatched junction bases numbered 5, after V lost 11 bases and J lost 2 bases. The CDR3 spans 12 residues. Germline CDR1 reads MNHEY; CDR2 reads SMNVEV (reference sequence).

CDR3 nucleotides: TGCAGCGTTGAAGATAAAATAACGGGACTAGGCAGTGGTGAGCAGTTCTTC. It codes for CSVEDKITGLGSGEQFF. The chain recombines TRBV29-1 with TRBJ2-1, with TRBD2 matching over 8 bases. In germline, CDR1 is SQVTM, CDR2 ANQGSEA. With V trimmed by 0 bases and J by 9 bases, 16 bases remained unmatched. This CDR3 is built from 17 residues.

This sequence joins TRBV4-3 and TRBJ2-1; D is possibly TRBD2 (5 bases). Per germline, CDR1 LGHNA and CDR2 YSLEER. The ends were cut back, 0 bases at V and 8 bases at J, with 20 bases in the middle. CDR3 length: 17 amino acids. This CDR3 is CASSQDPLARPGDEQFF. In DNA form, the CDR3 reads TGCGCCAGCAGCCAAGATCCTCTAGCCCGTCCTGGGGATGAGCAGTTCTTC.

This clone showed up just once. This chain connects TRBV7-2 to TRBJ1-2; 9 nucleotides line up with TRBD1. J lost 4 bases, V lost 5 bases, and 8 bases had no gene match. This CDR3 has 15 residues. Germline V gene lookup returns CDR1 SGHTA and CDR2 FQGNSA. The CDR3 loop is CASSNNRGLGYGYTF. CDR3 DNA: TGTGCCAGCAGCAATAACAGGGGGCTAGGCTATGGCTACACCTTC.

This clone showed up just once. This CDR3 is CAWRDQGPGYGYTF. The CDR3 DNA follows: TGTGCCTGGAGAGACCAGGGCCCCGGCTATGGCTACACCTTC. The gene calls are TRBV30 and TRBJ1-2, with D perhaps matching TRBD1 (5 bases). CDR3 length: 14 amino acids. The ends were cut back, 3 bases at V and 4 bases at J, with 15 bases in the middle. Germline-derived CDR1 and CDR2 are GTSNPN and SVGIG (reference sequence).

This chain joins TRBV4-3 and TRBJ2-4, with 8 bases matching TRBD2. This CDR3 has 18 residues. Unmatched junction bases numbered 18, after V lost 0 bases and J lost 11 bases. Germline V gene lookup returns CDR1 LGHNA and CDR2 YSLEER. The CDR3 region is CASSQDLGTRQRFKVQYF. The CDR3 DNA follows: TGCGCCAGCAGCCAAGACTTGGGGACTAGACAGAGATTCAAGGTTCAGTACTTC.

The rearrangement joins TRBV6-5 to TRBJ2-7; 10 bases align to TRBD2. The CDR3 totals 13 residues. Germline trimming cut 5 bases from V and 7 bases from J; bases unmatched to any gene: 5. The germline V gene has CDR1 MNHEY and CDR2 SVGAGI. CDR3 bases: TGTGCCAGCAGTCTAGCGGGAGAGACTGAGCAGTACTTC. Protein: CASSLAGETEQYF.

This clone was seen only once. The V call is TRBV11-2, the J call TRBJ2-7; TRBD1 agrees at 7 bases. This CDR3 has 14 residues. CDR1 is SGHAT and CDR2 is FQNNGV in the germline V gene. J lost 2 bases, V lost 3 bases, and 4 bases had no gene match. The CDR3 DNA follows: TGTGCCAGCAGCTTGACAGGGCTCCCCTACGAGCAGTACTTC. Residues: CASSLTGLPYEQYF.